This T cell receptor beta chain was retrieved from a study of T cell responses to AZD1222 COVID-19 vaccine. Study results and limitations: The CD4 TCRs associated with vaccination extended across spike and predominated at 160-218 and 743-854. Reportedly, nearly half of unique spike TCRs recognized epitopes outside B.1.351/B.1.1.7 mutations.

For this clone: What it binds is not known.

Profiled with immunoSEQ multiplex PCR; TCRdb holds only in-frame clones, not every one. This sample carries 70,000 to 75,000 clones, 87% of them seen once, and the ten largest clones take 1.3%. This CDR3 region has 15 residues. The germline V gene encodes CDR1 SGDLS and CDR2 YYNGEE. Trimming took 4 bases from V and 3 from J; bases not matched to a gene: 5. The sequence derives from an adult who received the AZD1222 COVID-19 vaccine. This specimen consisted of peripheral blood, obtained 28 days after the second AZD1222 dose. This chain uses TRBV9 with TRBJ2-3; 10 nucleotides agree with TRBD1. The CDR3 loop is CASSPRTGGTDTQYF. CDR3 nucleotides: TGTGCCAGCAGCCCCCGGACAGGGGGGACAGATACGCAGTATTTT.